Below, 25 T cell receptor beta chains from the same sample are listed, as sequenced in a study of radiation and T cells in renal cell carcinoma. Only in-frame clones appear in the TCRdb table, and some are missing; sequencing was by immunoSEQ multiplex PCR. This table has some 95,000 clones, about 86% appearing once. Time point defined: baseline pretreatment blood. Treatment noted: 15 Gy SBRT to primary tumor, nephrectomy 4 weeks later. Sequencing was performed on blood, taken from a patient whose treatment included radiotherapy and nephrectomy. Receptor source: a man aged 50 to 59 with renal cell carcinoma.

The gene calls are TRBV2 and TRBJ2-5; a possible D gene is TRBD2 (6 bases). Germline CDR1 and CDR2: SNHLY and FYNNEI. The CDR3 has 16 residues. The V gene lost 9 bases and the J gene lost 0 bases, with 20 bases spanning the gap. The CDR3 DNA sequence: TGTGCCAGAGATCGGTGGGGGGATTCGGACCAAGAGACCCAGTACTTC. This gives the protein CARDRWGDSDQETQYF.

The chain has TRBV18 and TRBJ1-2; TRBD1 might be the D (5 bases). CDR1 and CDR2 (germline): KGHSH, LQKENI. V was shortened by 5 bases and J by 2 bases, with 12 bases between the two germline ends. CDR3 length: 14 amino acids. The CDR3 DNA is TGTGCCAGCTCATCGTGGGAGGGGAACTATGGCTACACCTTC. Its translation is CASSSWEGNYGYTF.

The chain links TRBV11-2 to TRBJ1-5; no firm D call. The CDR3 spans 12 residues. Trimming removed 0 bases at V and 11 bases at J, with 8 bases between. Germline assignment: CDR1 SGHAT and CDR2 FQNNGV. CDR3 nucleotide sequence: TGTGCCAGCAGCTTAGACCAGTCTGCCCAGCATTTT. Protein: CASSLDQSAQHF.

The chain is built from TRBV5-4 and TRBJ1-4; D gene uncertain. This CDR3 spans 14 amino acids. Trimming stripped 1 base from V and 4 bases from J, with 8 bases between. The germline V gene has CDR1 SGHNT and CDR2 YYREEE (reference sequence). The CDR3 loop is CASSLSVGNEKLFF. As DNA, the CDR3 is TGTGCCAGCAGCTTGTCCGTGGGTAATGAAAAACTGTTTTTT. Combining the CDR3 with reference TRBV5-4 and TRBJ1-4 gives the whole variable domain ETGVTQSPTHLIKTRGQQVTLRCSSQSGHNTVSWYQQALGQGPQFIFQYYREEENGRGNFPPRFSGLQFPNYSSELNVNALELDDSALYLCASSLSVGNEKLFFGSGTQLSVL.

The sample holds a few counts of this clone. The gene calls are TRBV21-1 and TRBJ1-1; TRBD1 was called by the table and not checked on the DNA. TRBV21-1 is listed as a pseudogene. This CDR3 contains 16 residues. CDR3 in DNA: TGTGCCAGCAGCAAAGAAGGGGGTCCAGGAGACACTGAAGCTTTCTTT. Its protein is CASSKEGGPGDTEAFF.

The V call is TRBV4-1, the J call TRBJ1-1, with D maybe TRBD1 (6 bases). This CDR3 is 14 amino acids long. Germline-derived CDR1 and CDR2 are MGHRA and YSYEKL. The ends were cut back, 4 bases at V and 5 bases at J, with 14 bases in the middle. CDR3 nucleotide sequence: TGCGCCAGCAGCCTACAGGGTCTGAGAACTGAAGCTTTCTTT. Translating gives CASSLQGLRTEAFF.

This chain joins TRBV5-6 and TRBJ1-2; the match to TRBD1 covers 7 bases. Germline V CDR1 and CDR2: SGHDT, YYEEEE. This CDR3 has 16 residues. Germline trimming cut 4 bases from V and 3 bases from J; bases unmatched to any gene: 12. The DNA for the CDR3 is TGTGCCAGCAGCCAAATGGGAATCGACAGGGACTATGGCTACACCTTC. Its translation: CASSQMGIDRDYGYTF.

The chain is built from TRBV5-8 and TRBJ1-1; D is ambiguous. V was shortened by 4 bases and J by 3 bases, with 13 bases between the two germline ends. Germline-derived CDR1 and CDR2 are SGHTS and YDEGEE. The CDR3 length is 14 residues. CDR3 coding DNA: TGTGCCAGCAGCCGTGGGTCAGCTTACACTGAAGCTTTCTTT. As protein: CASSRGSAYTEAFF.

The chain uses TRBV2 and TRBJ2-5; D unresolved. The J call may be mistaken, given a closer DNA end match to TRBJ2-7. This CDR3 has 13 amino acids. Germline V gene sequence: CDR1 SNHLY, CDR2 FYNNEI. The CDR3 nucleotides are TGTGCCAGCAGTGAAGTGATCCCCTACGAGCAGTACTTC. This translates into CASSEVIPYEQYF.

The genes are TRBV7-3 and TRBJ2-2; D gene ambiguous. The length of the CDR3 is 14 residues. V was cut by 5 bases and J by 1 base, with 8 bases left in between. Germline V CDR1 and CDR2: SGHTA, FQGTGA. This chain's CDR3 is CASSPTGNTGELFF. As DNA, the CDR3 is TGTGCCAGCAGCCCGACGGGGAACACCGGGGAGCTGTTTTTT. The variable domain in full, completed from reference TRBV7-3 and TRBJ2-2, reads GAGVSQTPSNKVTEKGKYVELRCDPISGHTALYWYRQSLGQGPEFLIYFQGTGAADDSGLPNDRFFAVRPEGSVSTLKIQRTERGDSAVYLCASSPTGNTGELFFGEGSRLTVL.

This clone was detected only a few times. The chain has TRBV7-3 and TRBJ1-1; D not resolved. Germline V lookup: CDR1 SGHTA, CDR2 FQGTGA. Trimming removed 2 bases from V and 0 bases from J, with 13 bases in between. The CDR3 sequence is 16 residues long. This chain's CDR3 is CASSLLGGSMNTEAFF. The DNA for the CDR3 is TGTGCCAGCAGCTTATTAGGTGGCTCCATGAACACTGAAGCTTTCTTT.

The genes are TRBV29-1 and TRBJ2-1; 7 bases map to TRBD2. The germline CDR1 and CDR2 sequences are SQVTM and ANQGSEA. The length of the CDR3 is 12 residues. The CDR3 reads CRETHRGDEQFF. The CDR3, as DNA: TGCAGAGAAACCCACCGGGGGGATGAGCAGTTCTTC.

The chain is built from TRBV6-5 and TRBJ2-5; 7 bases map to TRBD2. This CDR3 spans 16 amino acids. Germline V lookup: CDR1 MNHEY, CDR2 SVGAGI. V gave up 0 bases and J gave up 4 bases; unmatched junction bases: 8. Here the CDR3 DNA reads TGTGCCAGCAGTTACTCGAGGTCGGGAGGTGGAGAGACCCAGTACTTC. Translation gives CASSYSRSGGGETQYF.

The CDR3 sequence is CASSPLGSGDYWLTQYF. CDR3 in DNA: TGTGCCAGCAGTCCCTTAGGGAGCGGGGACTATTGGTTGACCCAGTACTTC. This chain uses TRBV28 with TRBJ2-5; TRBD2 aligns across 7 bases. This CDR3 has 17 residues. Germline CDR1 and CDR2: MDHEN and SYDVKM. V shed 5 bases and J 7 bases; nucleotides not matched to a gene: 19.

The V and J genes are TRBV9 and TRBJ2-7; 10 bases align to TRBD1. This CDR3 contains 14 residues. J lost 6 bases, V lost 0 bases, and 3 bases had no gene match. The germline V gene encodes CDR1 SGDLS and CDR2 YYNGEE. CDR3 in amino acids: CASSVGTGGGEQYF. CDR3 in DNA: TGTGCCAGCAGCGTAGGGACAGGGGGTGGCGAGCAGTACTTC.

This rearrangement joins TRBV6-1 to TRBJ1-3; no definite D call. Looked up from germline, CDR1 is MNHNS and CDR2 is SASEGT. The CDR3 runs to 15 residues. V was trimmed by 1 base and J by 4 bases, leaving 11 bases between them. The CDR3 loop reads CASSEGGRFGNTIYF. DNA for the CDR3: TGTGCCAGCAGTGAAGGTGGCAGATTCGGAAACACCATATATTTT.

A single count supports this clone. The CDR3 region has the DNA TGCGCCAGCAGCTTCTCCTGGGGGGGGCGCATCACAGATACGCAGTATTTT. Its protein product is CASSFSWGGRITDTQYF. The V call is TRBV5-1, the J call TRBJ2-3, with D perhaps TRBD2 (7 bases). V was shortened by 2 bases and J by 2 bases, with 18 bases between the two germline ends. The CDR3 is made up of 17 amino acids. Germline-derived CDR1 and CDR2 are SGHRS and YFSETQ.

V usage is TRBV29-1 and J usage is TRBJ2-7, with D perhaps matching TRBD2 (6 bases). Germline V gene data show CDR1 as SQVTM and CDR2 as ANQGSEA. The CDR3 is 13 amino acids. The V end lost 2 bases, the J end lost 0 bases, and 8 bases lay between the germline ends. CDR3 region: CSVERGSSYEQYF. CDR3 nucleotides: TGCAGCGTTGAACGGGGGAGCTCCTACGAGCAGTACTTC.

The chain combines TRBV5-1 with TRBJ2-5; a possible D gene is TRBD2 (6 bases). Trimming stripped 4 bases from V and 3 bases from J, with 16 bases between. CDR1 is SGHRS, CDR2 YFSETQ, per germline. The CDR3 has 15 amino acids. The DNA for the CDR3 is TGCGCCAGCAGCGTACAGGACCCGGGGGAAGAGACCCAGTACTTC. Amino acids: CASSVQDPGEETQYF.

This chain connects TRBV27 to TRBJ2-3; D unresolved. CDR3 length equals 15 residues. Germline V CDR1 and CDR2: MNHEY, SMNVEV (reference sequence). V was clipped by 2 bases and J by 7 bases, with 16 bases between them. CDR3 region: CASSLGVLEWNTQYF. In DNA form, the CDR3 reads TGTGCCAGCAGTTTAGGGGTGCTAGAATGGAATACGCAGTATTTT.

The genes are TRBV4-1 and TRBJ1-1, with no clear D. The germline gives CDR1 MGHRA, CDR2 YSYEKL. V shed 1 base and J shed 5 bases, with 8 bases lying between them. The CDR3 spans 13 residues. For the CDR3, the DNA is TGCGCCAGCAGCCAAGTCGAGGATACTGAAGCTTTCTTT. This codes for CASSQVEDTEAFF.

This chain connects TRBV19 to TRBJ2-3, with 7 bases fitting TRBD1. V gave up 2 bases and J gave up 3 bases; unmatched junction bases: 5. Per the germline V gene, CDR1 is LNHDA and CDR2 is SQIVND (reference sequence). CDR3 length equals 15 residues. CDR3 protein: CASSIRGGETDTQYF. CDR3 DNA: TGTGCCAGTAGTATACGAGGGGGCGAGACAGATACGCAGTATTTT.

The chain uses TRBV10-1 and TRBJ1-2; 7 bases map to TRBD1. Germline assignment: CDR1 WNHNN and CDR2 SYGVQD (reference sequence). This CDR3 spans 13 amino acids. Losses at the gene ends were 6 bases for V and 4 bases for J; bases not matched to a gene: 5. DNA of the CDR3: TGCGCCAGCAGACAAGACAGGGTCTATGGCTACACCTTC. As protein: CASRQDRVYGYTF.

This rearrangement joins TRBV5-6 to TRBJ2-1; 8 bases agree with TRBD2. Germline assignment: CDR1 SGHDT and CDR2 YYEEEE. The trim removed 1 base at V and 8 bases at J, leaving 14 bases unmatched. The CDR3 length is 17 residues. The CDR3 region is CASSLRYGSGSIDEQFF. The CDR3 coding sequence is TGTGCCAGCAGCTTGAGGTATGGAAGCGGGAGTATCGATGAGCAGTTCTTC.

J is TRBJ1-3 and V is TRBV13; D is undetermined. V gave up 5 bases and J gave up 5 bases, with 13 bases separating them. This CDR3 is 14 amino acids long. Per the germline V gene, CDR1 is PRHDT and CDR2 is FYEKMQ (reference sequence). The CDR3 nucleotides read TGTGCCAGCAGCCGAGAGGGTGGGCGAAACACCATATATTTT. Translation: CASSREGGRNTIYF.